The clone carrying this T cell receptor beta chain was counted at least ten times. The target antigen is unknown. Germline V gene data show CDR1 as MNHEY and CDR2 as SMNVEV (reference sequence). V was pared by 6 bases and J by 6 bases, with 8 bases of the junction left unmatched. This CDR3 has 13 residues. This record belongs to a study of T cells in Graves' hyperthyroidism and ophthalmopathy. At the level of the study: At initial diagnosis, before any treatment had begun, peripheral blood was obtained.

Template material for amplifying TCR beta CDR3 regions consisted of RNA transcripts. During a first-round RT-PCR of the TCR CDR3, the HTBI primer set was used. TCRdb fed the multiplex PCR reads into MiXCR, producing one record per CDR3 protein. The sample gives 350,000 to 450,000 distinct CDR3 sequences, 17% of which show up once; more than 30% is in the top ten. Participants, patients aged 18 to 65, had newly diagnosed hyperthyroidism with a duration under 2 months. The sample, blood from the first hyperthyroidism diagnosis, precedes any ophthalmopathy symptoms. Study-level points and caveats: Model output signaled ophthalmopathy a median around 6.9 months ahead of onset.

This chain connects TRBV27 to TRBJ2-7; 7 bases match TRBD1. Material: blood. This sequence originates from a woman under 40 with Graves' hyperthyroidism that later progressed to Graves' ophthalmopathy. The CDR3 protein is CASSLTTGLEQYF. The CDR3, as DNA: TGTGCCAGCAGCCTAACGACAGGGCTCGAGCAGTACTTC.